The 8 T cell receptor beta chains below come from one sample, sequenced in a study of T-cell reconstitution after alpha-beta-depleted transplantation in children. The library targeted TCRbeta and was prepared with unique molecular identifiers. TCRdb used MiXCR to reprocess the PCR reads, holding one entry per CDR3 protein. Of 400,000 to 500,000 distinct CDR3 sequences detected, approximately 10% appear once; the ten largest clones hold roughly 6%. Specimen: PBMCs from the stem cell graft donor, collected from the stem cell graft. The receptors stem from a human donor who donated a stem cell graft to a child with acute myeloid leukemia.

This clonotype was detected only a few times. The genes are TRBV7-8 and TRBJ2-5; D ambiguous. There are 15 residues in the CDR3. Germline V gene data show CDR1 as SGHVS and CDR2 as FQNEAQ. V was trimmed by 4 bases and J by 2 bases, leaving 14 bases between them. The CDR3: CASSSRTRAQETQYF. CDR3 nucleotide sequence: TGTGCCAGCAGCTCCCGGACCCGGGCTCAAGAGACCCAGTACTTC. Combining the CDR3 with reference TRBV7-8 and TRBJ2-5 gives the whole variable domain GAGVSQSPRYKVAKRGQDVALRCDPISGHVSLFWYQQALGQGPEFLTYFQNEAQLDKSGLPSDRFFAERPEGSVSTLKIQRTQQEDSAVYLCASSSRTRAQETQYFGPGTRLLVL.

This sequence joins TRBV6-5 and TRBJ1-4; 8 bases match TRBD1. V was pared by 4 bases and J by 10 bases, with 11 bases of the junction left unmatched. The CDR3 runs to 15 residues. Germline CDR1 is MNHEY and CDR2 is SVGAGI. CDR3 loop: CASSSLDRAVGKLFF. For the CDR3, the DNA is TGTGCCAGCAGTTCTCTGGACAGGGCGGTGGGAAAACTGTTTTTT.

This clonotype was recorded at least ten times. The chain combines TRBV12-3 or TRBV12-4 with TRBJ2-3; 7 bases agree with TRBD2. This CDR3 is 15 amino acids long. The V segment lost 5 bases and the J segment 0 bases; nucleotides outside the gene matches: 5. DNA of the CDR3: TGTGCCAGCAGTGGGGACGGGGGGAGCACAGATACGCAGTATTTT. Its protein product is CASSGDGGSTDTQYF.

This clonotype has only a few counts. The chain combines TRBV6-5 with TRBJ2-1; TRBD2 matches at 10 bases. This CDR3 has 15 residues. V dropped 0 bases and J dropped 7; count of bases not matched to a gene: 3. From germline, CDR1 is MNHEY and CDR2 SVGAGI. This CDR3 is CASSYSSGGANEQFF. In DNA form, the CDR3 reads TGTGCCAGCAGTTACTCAAGCGGGGGGGCGAATGAGCAGTTCTTC.

The chain employs TRBV11-2 and TRBJ1-2; 9 nucleotides match TRBD1. There are 13 residues in the CDR3. The J segment lost 7 bases and the V segment lost 8 bases, leaving 8 bases of the junction unmatched. Germline CDR1 is SGHAT and CDR2 is FQNNGV. The CDR3 is CASHRTGALGYTF. The CDR3 nucleotides read TGTGCCAGCCATAGGACAGGGGCTCTTGGCTACACCTTC. Supplemented by reference TRBV11-2 and TRBJ1-2, the full variable domain reads EAGVAQSPRYKIIEKRQSVAFWCNPISGHATLYWYQQILGQGPKLLIQFQNNGVVDDSQLPKDRFSAERLKGVDSTLKIQPAKLEDSAVYLCASHRTGALGYTFGSGTRLTVV.

The genes are TRBV11-2 and TRBJ2-7; 9 positions match TRBD1. Germline trimming cut 4 bases from V and 4 bases from J; bases unmatched to any gene: 8. This CDR3 spans 15 amino acids. The germline V gene has CDR1 SGHAT and CDR2 FQNNGV. The DNA for the CDR3 is TGTGCCAGCAGCTCCTTTTCGGGACAGGGTTACGAGCAGTACGTC. Its protein is CASSSFSGQGYEQYV.

This clonotype occurred a few times. The chain couples TRBV4-1 to TRBJ1-3, with no clear D. The CDR3 is 19 amino acids. Germline CDR1 reads MGHRA; CDR2 reads YSYEKL. Trimming removed 3 bases at V and 3 bases at J, with 24 bases between. The CDR3 DNA is TGCGCCAGCAGCCACCCGACCGGGCTCATTGAATCGGGTGGAAACACCATATATTTT. This codes for CASSHPTGLIESGGNTIYF.

This clonotype was seen only a few times. The J gene is TRBJ2-2, the V gene TRBV5-6, with 8 bases aligning to TRBD1. Germline V CDR1 and CDR2: SGHDT, YYEEEE. This CDR3 spans 14 amino acids. Germline trimming cut 6 bases from V and 7 bases from J; bases unmatched to any gene: 8. CDR3 nucleotide sequence: TGTGCCAGCAACCGACGGACAGGGATCGGGGAGCTGTTTTTT. Translating it yields CASNRRTGIGELFF.